This T cell receptor (beta chain) is drawn from a study of blood T cell repertoires in COVID-19. Study-wide context: Sites in the United States, Italy and Spain provided acute and convalescent COVID-19 samples. Nucleic acid was either cDNA or gDNA, and it came from T cells, B-cell-depleted T cells, or PBMCs.

Authors' analysis steps: Counts of nucleated cells, estimated from reference gene primer amplification, were obtained. Data came from immunoSEQ multiplex PCR; TCRdb stores just in-frame clones and leaves some out. The DNA gave D and trimming, while V, J and clone size come from that table. Of around 230,000 clones in the sample, roughly 80% are singletons; the top ten hold approximately 8%. This clone was detected only a few times. Per germline, CDR1 SGHTA and CDR2 FQGNSA. V lost 1 base and J 9 bases, leaving 9 bases between the germline ends. CDR3 length equals 13 residues. Sequenced input: peripheral blood. The sequence derives from a woman of 80 years or more with acute or convalescent COVID-19. The V and J genes are TRBV7-2 and TRBJ2-2; D is possibly TRBD1 (5 bases). The CDR3 is CASSLGVGRELFF. For the CDR3, the DNA is TGTGCCAGCAGCTTAGGGGTGGGGCGGGAGCTGTTTTTT.